The rows below give T cell receptor beta chains drawn from one sample of a study of blood T cell repertoires in COVID-19. Method: immunoSEQ multiplex PCR; TCRdb's copy keeps in-frame clones and lacks some. The sample lists 35,000 to 50,000 clones, roughly 87% occurring once. The sequencing sample was made of peripheral blood. These receptors all come from a man between 60 and 75 years old with acute or convalescent COVID-19. Each CDR3 is given with its conserved first and last residue. A D gene is named only where the DNA matches it firmly. Size is stated for part of the rows, as once, few or many counts, or as a class when the clone is expanded.

.,.,TRBV27,TRBJ1-2,TGTGCCAGCAGGGTTCCCCCTCCCGACGGGGGCTACACCTTC,CASRVPPPDGGYTF
.,.,TRBV5-8,TRBJ2-7,TGTGCCAGCAGCCGGGACTCCTACGAGCAGTACTTC,CASSRDSYEQYF
.,few,TRBV7-4,TRBJ2-7,TGTGCCACCCTCTTCGGGAGGGACAGGGAGAACGAGCAGTACTTC,CATLFGRDRENEQYF
.,.,TRBV19,TRBJ2-2,TGTGCCAGTAAAAACAGGGTGGACACCGGGGAGCTGTTTTTT,CASKNRVDTGELFF
TRBD2,.,TRBV5-4,TRBJ2-7,TGTGCCAGCAGCTTCCCCGGGGGGAACTCCTACGAGCAGTACTTC,CASSFPGGNSYEQYF
.,.,TRBV4-2,TRBJ1-1,TGTGCCAGCAGCCAAGATTGGGAGGGAACTGAAGCTTTCTTT,CASSQDWEGTEAFF
.,.,TRBV12-5,TRBJ2-1,TGTGCTAGTGGTTCCCGTACAGGCGATGAGCAGTTCTTC,CASGSRTGDEQFF
.,.,TRBV30,TRBJ1-5,TGTGCCTGGAGCGACGGTGGGGCCCGACAGCATTTT,CAWSDGGARQHF
.,.,TRBV6-5,TRBJ1-1,TGTGCCAGCCGACACATGAACACTGAAGCTTTCTTT,CASRHMNTEAFF
.,.,TRBV19,TRBJ2-3,TGTGCCAGTAGTATGACCGCGGGAAGGGGAAGGAGCACAGATACGCAGTATTTT,CASSMTAGRGRSTDTQYF
.,.,TRBV7-8,TRBJ2-2,TGTGCCAGCAGCTTAGTCGACACCGGGGAGCTGTTTTTT,CASSLVDTGELFF
TRBD1,.,TRBV9,TRBJ2-7,TGTGCCAGCAGCGGAGGGACAGGGGGCTACGAGCAGTACTTC,CASSGGTGGYEQYF
.,.,TRBV7-2,TRBJ1-2,TGTGCCAGCAGCTTAGCCAGGGGCAGAAACTATGGCTACACCTTC,CASSLARGRNYGYTF